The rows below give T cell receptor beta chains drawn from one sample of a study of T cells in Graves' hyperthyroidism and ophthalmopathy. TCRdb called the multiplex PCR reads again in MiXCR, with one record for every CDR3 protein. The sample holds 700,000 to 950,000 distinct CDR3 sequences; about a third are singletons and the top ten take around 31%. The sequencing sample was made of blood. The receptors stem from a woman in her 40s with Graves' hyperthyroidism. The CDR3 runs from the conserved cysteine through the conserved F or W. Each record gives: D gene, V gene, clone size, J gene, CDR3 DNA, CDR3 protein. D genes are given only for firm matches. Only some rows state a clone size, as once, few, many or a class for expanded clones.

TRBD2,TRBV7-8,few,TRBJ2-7,TGCGCCAGCAGCCAAGTCAAAGCGGGGGGGGGATACGAGCAGTACTTC,CASSQVKAGGGYEQYF
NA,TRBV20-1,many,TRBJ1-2,TGCAGTGCTAGAGTGGAAGGAAGCGGCTACACCTTC,CSARVEGSGYTF
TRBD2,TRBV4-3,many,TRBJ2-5,TGCGCCAGCAGCCCCGGACTAGCCGTAGGAGAGACCCAGTACTTC,CASSPGLAVGETQYF
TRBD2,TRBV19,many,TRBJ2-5,TGTGCCAGTAGTGGGACTAGCAAAGAGACCCAGTACTTC,CASSGTSKETQYF
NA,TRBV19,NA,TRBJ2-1,TGTGCCAGTAGTCCTATAGCAGTCCACAATGAGCAGTTCTTC,CASSPIAVHNEQFF
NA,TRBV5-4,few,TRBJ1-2,TGTGCCAGCAGCCCAAATCTGAACTCGGGTAGGGGCTACACCTTC,CASSPNLNSGRGYTF
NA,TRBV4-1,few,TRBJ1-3,TGCGCCAGCAGCCAAGATGGTAGCGGCTCTGGAAACACCATATATTTT,CASSQDGSGSGNTIYF
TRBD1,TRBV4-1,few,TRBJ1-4,TGCGCCAGCAGCCAAGATCGTATGGGACAGGGCTGGGAAAAACTGTTTTTT,CASSQDRMGQGWEKLFF
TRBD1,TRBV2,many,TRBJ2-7,TGTGCCAGCAGTGAAAGCACGGGACAGTCATCCTACGAGCAGTACTTC,CASSESTGQSSYEQYF
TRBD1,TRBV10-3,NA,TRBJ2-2,TGTGCCATCAGTGAGAAAGTGGACAGGGTGACCGGGGAGCTGTTTTTT,CAISEKVDRVTGELFF
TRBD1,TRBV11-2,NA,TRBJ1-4,TGTGCCAGCAGCTCAGGGACAGGACCGGAAAAACTGTTTTTT,CASSSGTGPEKLFF
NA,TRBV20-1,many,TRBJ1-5,TGCAGTGCTGGGGCAGGGCATAGCAATCAGCCCCAGCATTTT,CSAGAGHSNQPQHF
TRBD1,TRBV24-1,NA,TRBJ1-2,TGTGCCACCAGTGAGACAGGGCGGGGAGGTACCTACACCTTC,CATSETGRGGTYTF
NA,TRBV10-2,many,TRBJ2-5,TGCGCCAGCAGTGAGAGTCTTGGGGGACGGCAGGAGACCCAGTACTTC,CASSESLGGRQETQYF
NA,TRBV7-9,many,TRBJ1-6,TGTGCCAGCAGCTTAGCGTCACAGAATTCACCCCTCCACTTT,CASSLASQNSPLHF
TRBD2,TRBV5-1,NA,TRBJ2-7,TGCGCCAGCAGCTTGGCGTCGGTGTCAGGGAGGGGCGAGCAGTACTTC,CASSLASVSGRGEQYF
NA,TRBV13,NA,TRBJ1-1,TGTGCCAGCAGAATAGGGGGTGACACTGAAGCTTTCTTT,CASRIGGDTEAFF
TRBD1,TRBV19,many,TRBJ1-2,TGTGCCAGTAGTTCCCGGGACAGGGCAAGCTACACCTTC,CASSSRDRASYTF
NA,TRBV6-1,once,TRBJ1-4,TGTGCCAGCAGCCTCGACTTGGCCCCAGCTCCGAATGAAAAACTGTTTTTT,CASSLDLAPAPNEKLFF
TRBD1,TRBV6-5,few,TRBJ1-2,TGTGCCAGCAGTTCGACAGGGCCGAACTATGGCTACACCTTC,CASSSTGPNYGYTF